This entry lists 2 T cell receptor beta chains sequenced from one sample in a study of cytomegalovirus exposure and HLA in healthy donors. Primers for the PCR totalled 60 Vbeta and 13 Jbeta. This table comes from immunoSEQ multiplex PCR, and its TCRdb copy is limited to in-frame clones, with some not included. The repertoire holds under 200,000 clones, with 79% as singletons. Sequenced sample: PBMCs. The source is a woman in her fifties or sixties in good health and CMV-seronegative.

V gene TRBV5-1 combines with J gene TRBJ2-3, with D tentatively TRBD2 (5 bases). V was cut by 3 bases and J by 1 base, with 15 bases left in between. Germline CDR1 is SGHRS and CDR2 is YFSETQ. The CDR3 loop spans 16 amino acids. CDR3 nucleotide sequence: TGCGCCAGCAGCTCCGTCGAGGGCTTGGGCACAGATACGCAGTATTTT. This sequence encodes CASSSVEGLGTDTQYF.

The V call is TRBV6-6, the J call TRBJ2-1, with D perhaps matching TRBD2 (5 bases). The CDR3 spans 15 residues. Between the trimmed V and J ends, which lost 5 bases and 0 bases, there was a span of 11 bases. Germline assignment: CDR1 MNHNY and CDR2 SVGAGI (reference sequence). CDR3 DNA sequence: TGTGCCAGCAGTCCTCCTGGGAGCTCCTACAATGAGCAGTTCTTC. Amino acids: CASSPPGSSYNEQFF.